This T cell receptor (beta chain) is from a study of shared clonotypes between healthy human individuals. Measured with immunoSEQ multiplex PCR; TCRdb has only the in-frame clones, and not every one. Counted here are millions of clones, about 95% occurring once; the ten biggest clones make up 0.9% to 1.4%. Terminally differentiated effector memory CD45RA+ cells were excluded by CCR7 positive selection of CD45RO-negative cells. The CDR3 runs 12 residues. The germline V gene has CDR1 GTSNPN and CDR2 SVGIG (reference sequence). Trimming stripped 5 bases from V and 5 bases from J, with 12 bases between. The source is a man aged 18 to 29 in good health. The specimen sequenced was naive CD8+ T cells sorted from blood. The chain joins TRBV30 to TRBJ2-5; the D is unclear. Written as DNA, the CDR3 is TGTGCCTGGGAAGGGCCCAGGGAGACCCAGTACTTC. This gives the protein CAWEGPRETQYF. Filled out from reference TRBV30 and TRBJ2-5, the complete variable domain reads SQTIHQWPATLVQPVGSPLSLECTVEGTSNPNLYWYRQAAGRGLQLLFYSVGIGQISSEVPQNLSASRPQDRQFILSSKKLLLSDSGFYLCAWEGPRETQYFGPGTRLLVL.